This T cell receptor (beta chain) was captured in a study of early T cells in non-severe SARS-CoV-2 infection. In the study overall: Chains were unpaired, as sequencing was done on bulk RNA from unsorted whole blood.

This clonotype came up a few times. V was shortened by 3 bases and J by 0 bases, with 17 bases between the two germline ends. This CDR3 has 18 amino acids. Looked up from germline, CDR1 is MGHDK and CDR2 is SYGVNS. TCRdb used MiXCR to reprocess the 5' RACE reads, holding one entry per CDR3 protein. The repertoire consists of about 64,000 distinct CDR3 sequences, with roughly 13% occurring once and the leading ten covering roughly 4.2%. The gene calls are TRBV25-1 and TRBJ1-4, with D uncertain. This receptor was identified in an adult who was a healthcare worker with PCR-confirmed SARS-CoV-2 infection or an uninfected control (not recorded which). The sequenced sample was whole blood. DNA for the CDR3: TGTGCCAGCAGTGACCTGCCCGCGGAAGGGACAACTAATGAAAAACTGTTTTTT. This gives the protein CASSDLPAEGTTNEKLFF.